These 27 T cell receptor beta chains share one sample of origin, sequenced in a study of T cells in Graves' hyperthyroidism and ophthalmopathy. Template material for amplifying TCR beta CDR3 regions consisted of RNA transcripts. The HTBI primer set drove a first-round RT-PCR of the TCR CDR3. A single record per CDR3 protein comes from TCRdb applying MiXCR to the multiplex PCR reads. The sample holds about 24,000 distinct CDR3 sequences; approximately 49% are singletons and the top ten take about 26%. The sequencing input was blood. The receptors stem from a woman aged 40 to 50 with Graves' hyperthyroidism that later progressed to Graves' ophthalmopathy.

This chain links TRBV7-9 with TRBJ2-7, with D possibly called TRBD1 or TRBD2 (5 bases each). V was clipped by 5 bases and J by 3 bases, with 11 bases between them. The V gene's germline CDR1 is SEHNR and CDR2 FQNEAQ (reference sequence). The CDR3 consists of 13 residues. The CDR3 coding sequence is TGTGCCAGCAGCCCTTGGGGGATCTACGAGCAGTACTTC. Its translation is CASSPWGIYEQYF.

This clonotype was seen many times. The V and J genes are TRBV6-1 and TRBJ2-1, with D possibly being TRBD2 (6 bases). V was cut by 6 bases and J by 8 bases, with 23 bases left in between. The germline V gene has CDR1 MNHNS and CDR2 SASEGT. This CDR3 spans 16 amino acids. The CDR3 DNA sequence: TGTGCCAGCAGCGAGACGACGGGAGACGCTAGTGATGAGCAGTTCTTC. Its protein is CASSETTGDASDEQFF.

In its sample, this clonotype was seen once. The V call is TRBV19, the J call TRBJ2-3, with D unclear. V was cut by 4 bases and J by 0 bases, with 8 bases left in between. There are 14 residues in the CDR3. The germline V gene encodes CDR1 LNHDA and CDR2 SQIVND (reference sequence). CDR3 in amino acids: CASSKRTSTDTQYF. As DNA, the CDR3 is TGTGCCAGTAGTAAACGGACCAGCACAGATACGCAGTATTTT.

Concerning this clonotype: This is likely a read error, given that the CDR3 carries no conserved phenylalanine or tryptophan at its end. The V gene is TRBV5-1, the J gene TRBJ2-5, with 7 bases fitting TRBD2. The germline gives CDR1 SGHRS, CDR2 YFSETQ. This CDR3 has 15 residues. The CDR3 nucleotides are TGCGTCAGCAGCTTTCAACGGACGGGGGGTGAGAGCCAGTACTAC. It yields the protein CVSSFQRTGGESQYY.

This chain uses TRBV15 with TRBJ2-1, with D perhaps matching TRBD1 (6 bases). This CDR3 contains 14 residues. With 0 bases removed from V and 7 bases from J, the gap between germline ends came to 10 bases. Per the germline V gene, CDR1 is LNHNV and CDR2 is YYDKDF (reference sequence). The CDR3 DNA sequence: TGTGCCACCAGCAGAGAGTGGGGGCCAAATGAGCAGTTCTTC. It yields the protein CATSREWGPNEQFF.

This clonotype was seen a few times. The CDR3: CATSRDRGPGQPQHF. The CDR3 DNA reads as TGTGCCACCAGCAGAGATAGGGGGCCAGGGCAGCCCCAGCATTTT. The V call is TRBV15, the J call TRBJ1-5; 7 bases map to TRBD1. After removal of 0 bases from V and 7 bases from J, the junction contained 6 bases not matched to a gene. The CDR3 is 15 amino acids. CDR1 LNHNV and CDR2 YYDKDF come from the germline V gene (reference sequence).

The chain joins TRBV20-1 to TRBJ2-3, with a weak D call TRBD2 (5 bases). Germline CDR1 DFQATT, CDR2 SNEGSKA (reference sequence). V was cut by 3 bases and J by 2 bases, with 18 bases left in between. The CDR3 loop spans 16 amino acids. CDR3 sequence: CSARGTSIGATDTQYF. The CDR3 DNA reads TGCAGTGCTAGGGGTACTAGTATTGGCGCCACAGATACGCAGTATTTT.

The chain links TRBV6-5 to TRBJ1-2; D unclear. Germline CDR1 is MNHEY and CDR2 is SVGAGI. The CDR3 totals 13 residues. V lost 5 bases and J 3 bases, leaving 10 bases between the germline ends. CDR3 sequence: CASSAIGHYGYTF. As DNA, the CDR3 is TGTGCCAGCAGTGCAATAGGGCACTATGGCTACACCTTC.

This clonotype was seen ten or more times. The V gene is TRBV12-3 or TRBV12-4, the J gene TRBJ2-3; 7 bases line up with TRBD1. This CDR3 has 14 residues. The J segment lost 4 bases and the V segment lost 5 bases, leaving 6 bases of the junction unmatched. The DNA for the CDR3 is TGTGCCAGCAGTAAAAGGACAGGCGCAGATACGCAGTATTTT. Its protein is CASSKRTGADTQYF.

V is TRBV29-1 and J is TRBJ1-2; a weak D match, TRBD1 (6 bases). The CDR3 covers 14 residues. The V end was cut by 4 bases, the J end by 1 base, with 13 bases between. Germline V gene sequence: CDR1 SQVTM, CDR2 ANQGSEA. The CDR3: CSVADRKNNYGYTF. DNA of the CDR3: TGCAGCGTTGCCGACAGGAAAAATAACTATGGCTACACCTTC.

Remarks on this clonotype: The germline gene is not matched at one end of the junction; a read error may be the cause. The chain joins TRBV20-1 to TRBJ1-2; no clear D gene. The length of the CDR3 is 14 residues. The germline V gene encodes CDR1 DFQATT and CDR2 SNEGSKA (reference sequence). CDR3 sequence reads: CSAGENGRKGGYTF. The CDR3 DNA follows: TGCAGTGCTGGAGAAAACGGAAGAAAGGGAGGCTACACCTTC.

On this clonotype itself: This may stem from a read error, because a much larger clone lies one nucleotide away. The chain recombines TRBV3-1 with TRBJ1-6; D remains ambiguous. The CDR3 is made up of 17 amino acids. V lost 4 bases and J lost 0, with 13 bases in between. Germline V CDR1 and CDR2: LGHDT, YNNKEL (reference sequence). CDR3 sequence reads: CASSLSGPSSYNSPLHF. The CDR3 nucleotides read TGTGCCAGCAGCCTAAGCGGGCCCAGCTCCTATAATTCACCCCTCCACTTT.

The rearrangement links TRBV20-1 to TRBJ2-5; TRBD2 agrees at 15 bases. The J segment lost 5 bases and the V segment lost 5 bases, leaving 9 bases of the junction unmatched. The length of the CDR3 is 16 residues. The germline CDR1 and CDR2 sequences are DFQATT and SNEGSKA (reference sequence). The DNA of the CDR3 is TGCAGTGCTCCCGAATATGGACTAGCGGGAGGGGAGACCCAGTACTTC. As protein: CSAPEYGLAGGETQYF.

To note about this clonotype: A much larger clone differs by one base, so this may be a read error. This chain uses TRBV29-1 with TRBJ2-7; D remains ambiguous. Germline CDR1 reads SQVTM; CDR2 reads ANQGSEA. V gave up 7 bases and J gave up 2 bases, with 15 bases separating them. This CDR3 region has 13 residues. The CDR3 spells CSATRADPYEQYF. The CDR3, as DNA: TGCAGCGCCACAAGGGCCGACCCCTACGAGCAGTACTTC.

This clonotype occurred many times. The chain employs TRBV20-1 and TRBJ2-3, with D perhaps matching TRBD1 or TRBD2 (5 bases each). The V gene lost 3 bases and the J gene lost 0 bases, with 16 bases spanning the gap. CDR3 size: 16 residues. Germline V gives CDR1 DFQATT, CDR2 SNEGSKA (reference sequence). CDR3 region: CSARDTRYHSTDTQYF. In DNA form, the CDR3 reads TGCAGTGCTAGGGACACTAGGTACCATAGCACAGATACGCAGTATTTT.

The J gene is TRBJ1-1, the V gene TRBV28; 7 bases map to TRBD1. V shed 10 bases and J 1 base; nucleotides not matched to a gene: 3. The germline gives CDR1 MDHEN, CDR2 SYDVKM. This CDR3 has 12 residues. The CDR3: CAIQGGNTEAFF. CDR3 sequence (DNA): TGTGCCATTCAGGGGGGGAACACTGAAGCTTTCTTT.

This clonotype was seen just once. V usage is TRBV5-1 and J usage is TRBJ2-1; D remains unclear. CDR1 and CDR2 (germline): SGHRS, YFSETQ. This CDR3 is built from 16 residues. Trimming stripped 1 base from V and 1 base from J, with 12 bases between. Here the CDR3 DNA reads TGCGCCAGCAGCTTGAGTGCGGTAGGGTCCTACAATGAGCAGTTCTTC. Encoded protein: CASSLSAVGSYNEQFF. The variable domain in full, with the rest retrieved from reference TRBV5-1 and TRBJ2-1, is KAGVTQTPRYLIKTRGQQVTLSCSPISGHRSVSWYQQTPGQGLQFLFEYFSETQRNKGNFPGRFSGRQFSNSRSEMNVSTLELGDSALYLCASSLSAVGSYNEQFFGPGTRLTVL.

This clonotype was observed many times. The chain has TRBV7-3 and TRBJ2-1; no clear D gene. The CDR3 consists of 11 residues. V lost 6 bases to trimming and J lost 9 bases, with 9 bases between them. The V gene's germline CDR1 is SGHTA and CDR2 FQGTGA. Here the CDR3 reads CASSVDGEQFF. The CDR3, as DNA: TGTGCCAGCAGTGTTGACGGTGAGCAGTTCTTC.

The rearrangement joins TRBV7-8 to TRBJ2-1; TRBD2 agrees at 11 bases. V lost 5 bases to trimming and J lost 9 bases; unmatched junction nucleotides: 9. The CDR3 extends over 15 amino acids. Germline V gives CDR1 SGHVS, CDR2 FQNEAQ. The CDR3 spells CASSRLVAGGSEQFF. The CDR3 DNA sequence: TGTGCCAGCAGCCGCCTGGTAGCGGGAGGGAGTGAGCAGTTCTTC.

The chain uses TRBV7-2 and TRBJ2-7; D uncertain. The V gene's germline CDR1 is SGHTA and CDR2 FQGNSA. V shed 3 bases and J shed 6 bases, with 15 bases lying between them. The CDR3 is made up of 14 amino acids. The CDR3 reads CASSFGPGYGEQYF. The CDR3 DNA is TGTGCCAGCAGCTTCGGTCCCGGTTATGGCGAGCAGTACTTC. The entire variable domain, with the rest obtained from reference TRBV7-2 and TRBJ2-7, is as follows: GAGVSQSPSNKVTEKGKDVELRCDPISGHTALYWYRQSLGQGLEFLIYFQGNSAPDKSGLPSDRFSAERTGGSVSTLTIQRTQQEDSAVYLCASSFGPGYGEQYFGPGTRLTVT.

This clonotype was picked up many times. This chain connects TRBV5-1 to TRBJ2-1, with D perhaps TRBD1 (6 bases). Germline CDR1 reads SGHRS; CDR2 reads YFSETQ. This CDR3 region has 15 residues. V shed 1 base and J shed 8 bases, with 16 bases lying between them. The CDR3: CASSLSPTGFDEQFF. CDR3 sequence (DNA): TGCGCCAGCAGCTTGAGCCCTACAGGGTTCGATGAGCAGTTCTTC.

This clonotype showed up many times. The CDR3 DNA reads as TGTGCCAGCAGTTTATCCACGGGACAGGACAATCAGCCCCAGCATTTT. This sequence encodes CASSLSTGQDNQPQHF. V gene TRBV28 combines with J gene TRBJ1-5; 8 bases agree with TRBD1. The CDR3 length is 16 residues. V shed 1 base, J shed 3 bases, and the junction held 5 bases outside the gene matches. The V gene's germline CDR1 is MDHEN and CDR2 SYDVKM.

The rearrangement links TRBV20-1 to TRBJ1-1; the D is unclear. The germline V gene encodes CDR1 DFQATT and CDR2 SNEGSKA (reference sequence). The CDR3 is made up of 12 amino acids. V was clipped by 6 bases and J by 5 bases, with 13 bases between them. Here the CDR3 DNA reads TGCAGTGCCAGCAGCCTGGGGACTGAAGCTTTCTTT. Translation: CSASSLGTEAFF.

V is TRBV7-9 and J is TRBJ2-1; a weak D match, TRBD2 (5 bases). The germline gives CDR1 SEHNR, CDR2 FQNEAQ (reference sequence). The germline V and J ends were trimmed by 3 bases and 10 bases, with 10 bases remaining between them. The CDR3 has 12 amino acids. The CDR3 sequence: CASSFGGREQFF. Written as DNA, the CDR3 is TGTGCCAGCAGCTTCGGCGGGCGGGAGCAGTTCTTC.

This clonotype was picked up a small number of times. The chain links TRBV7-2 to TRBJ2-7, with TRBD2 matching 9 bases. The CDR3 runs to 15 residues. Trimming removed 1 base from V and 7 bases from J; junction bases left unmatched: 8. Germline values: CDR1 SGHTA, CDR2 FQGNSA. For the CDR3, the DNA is TGTGCCAGCAGCTTAGGGATAGCGGGAGCTAGGGAGCAGTACTTC. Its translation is CASSLGIAGAREQYF.

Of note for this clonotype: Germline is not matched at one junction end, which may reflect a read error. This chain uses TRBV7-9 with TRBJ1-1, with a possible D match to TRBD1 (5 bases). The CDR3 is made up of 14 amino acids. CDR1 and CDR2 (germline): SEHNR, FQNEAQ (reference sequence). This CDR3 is CAGSSIMGGTEALF. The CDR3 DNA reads TGTGCAGGCAGCTCCATCATGGGAGGGACTGAAGCTCTCTTT. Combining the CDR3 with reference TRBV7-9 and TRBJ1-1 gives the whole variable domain DTGVSQNPRHKITKRGQNVTFRCDPISEHNRLYWYRQTLGQGPEFLTYFQNEAQLEKSRLLSDRFSAERPKGSFSTLEIQRTEQGDSAMYLCAGSSIMGGTEALFGQGTRLTVV.

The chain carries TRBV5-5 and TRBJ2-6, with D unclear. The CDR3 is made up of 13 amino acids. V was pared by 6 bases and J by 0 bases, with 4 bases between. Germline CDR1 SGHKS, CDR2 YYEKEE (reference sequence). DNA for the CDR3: TGTGCCAGCATGGTCTCTGGGGCCAACGTCCTGACTTTC. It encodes CASMVSGANVLTF.